This is a list of T cell receptor beta chains from one sample in a study of blood T cell repertoires in COVID-19. TCRdb keeps only in-frame clones here, not all; method: immunoSEQ multiplex PCR. The sample holds about 200,000 clones, approximately 87% seen once. The sequencing sample was made of peripheral blood. The receptors come from a woman in her 70s with acute or convalescent COVID-19. Both conserved end residues are part of each CDR3. D genes are given only for firm matches. Rows give clone size only sometimes, using once, few, many, or a class for an expanded clone.

V,D,size,J,DNA,CDR3
TRBV27,TRBD1,-,TRBJ1-2,TGTGCCAGCAGTCCCCTGGGACAGGGACTTGGTGGCTACACCTTC,CASSPLGQGLGGYTF
TRBV28,-,-,TRBJ2-1,TGTGCCAGCAGTTTACGCGGCATCCGGGATGAGCAGTTCTTC,CASSLRGIRDEQFF
TRBV6-1,-,-,TRBJ1-2,TGTGCCAGCAGTGAAATGGCAGGGTGGAGTGGCTACACCTTC,CASSEMAGWSGYTF
TRBV15,TRBD2,-,TRBJ2-2,TGTGCCACCAGAACTAGCGGCAACACCGGGGAGCTGTTTTTT,CATRTSGNTGELFF
TRBV28,TRBD2,-,TRBJ2-7,TGTGCCAGCAGTTTCCTGACTAGCGGGAGGGCCTACGAGCAGTACTTC,CASSFLTSGRAYEQYF
TRBV14,-,-,TRBJ2-2,TGTGCCAGCAGCCACAGGGACACCGGGGAGCTGTTTTTT,CASSHRDTGELFF
TRBV5-1,-,-,TRBJ2-5,TGCGCCAGCAGCTCAACGGACAGAAAAGAGACCCAGTACTTC,CASSSTDRKETQYF
TRBV5-5,TRBD1,-,TRBJ2-1,TGTGCCAGCAGCACAGTACCGGGACAGGGCACCTACAATGAGCAGTTCTTC,CASSTVPGQGTYNEQFF
TRBV25-1,-,-,TRBJ1-6,TGTGCCAGCGGTCCGGGGGCCTATAATTCACCCCTCCACTTT,CASGPGAYNSPLHF
TRBV7-2,-,-,TRBJ2-1,TGTGCCAGCAGCTTAAAAACAGGGAGCTCCTACAATGAGCAGTTCTTC,CASSLKTGSSYNEQFF
TRBV7-8,-,-,TRBJ1-3,TGTGCCAGCAGCTTAGGGTGGCGGGGGCGCGGAAACACCATATATTTT,CASSLGWRGRGNTIYF
TRBV4-3,-,-,TRBJ1-1,TGCGCCAGCAGCCCTCAGGGGATGGTGAGGACTGAAGCTTTCTTT,CASSPQGMVRTEAFF
TRBV5-4,TRBD2,-,TRBJ2-5,TGTGCCAGCAGCCGCGGACTAGTGGAAGAGACCCAGTACTTC,CASSRGLVEETQYF
TRBV14,-,-,TRBJ1-2,TGTGCCAGCAGCCCCTACGCGGCGGCTAACTATGGCTACACCTTC,CASSPYAAANYGYTF
TRBV9,TRBD1,few,TRBJ2-7,TGTGCCAGCAGCTCAGGGACAGGGGGGAGCTACGAGCAGTACTTC,CASSSGTGGSYEQYF
TRBV5-1,-,-,TRBJ2-2,TGCGCCAGCAGCTTGGCGGGGTCGTACGAAACCGGGGAGCTGTTTTTT,CASSLAGSYETGELFF
TRBV6-5,TRBD1,-,TRBJ2-7,TGTGCCAGCAGTCCTACAGGGGTAGGACCCTACGAGCAGTACTTC,CASSPTGVGPYEQYF
TRBV10-3,TRBD1,-,TRBJ2-7,TGTGCCATCAGTGAGCCGCCGGGACAGGGCTACGAGCAGTACTTC,CAISEPPGQGYEQYF
TRBV21-1,-,-,TRBJ2-3,TGTGCCAGCAGCAAAGTTCGGCGGGAGGGCACAGATACGCAGTATTTT,CASSKVRREGTDTQYF
TRBV5-6,-,-,TRBJ1-2,TGTGCCAGCCATCCTCCCTTCAAAGAGTATGGCTACACCTTC,CASHPPFKEYGYTF
TRBV2,TRBD2,few,TRBJ2-5,TGTGCCAGCAGTGGGACTAGCGGGGACCAAGAGACCCAGTACTTC,CASSGTSGDQETQYF
TRBV2,TRBD1,-,TRBJ2-3,TGTGCCAGCACGAGACAGGGGCTCGCAGATACGCAGTATTTT,CASTRQGLADTQYF
TRBV28,-,once,TRBJ1-5,TGTGCCAGCACCCACGGGTATAGCAATCAGCCCCAGCATTTT,CASTHGYSNQPQHF
TRBV2,-,-,TRBJ1-1,TGTGCCAGCAGTCCCCGCGCAGGGTACACTGAAGCTTTCTTT,CASSPRAGYTEAFF
TRBV19,-,-,TRBJ2-7,TGTGCCAGTAGTATTCAGGGAAGTGGGGACTACGAGCAGTACTTC,CASSIQGSGDYEQYF
TRBV28,-,-,TRBJ2-7,TGTGCCAACAGCGTCTTTAGGGGGAGCTACGAGCAGTACTTC,CANSVFRGSYEQYF
TRBV5-8,-,few,TRBJ2-7,TGTGCCAGCAGCGGCCGTCTCTACGAGCAGTACTTC,CASSGRLYEQYF
TRBV12-3/TRBV12-4,-,-,TRBJ1-1,TGTGCCAGCAGTTTAGCCCTCACTGAAGCTTTCTTT,CASSLALTEAFF
TRBV3-1/TRBV3-2,-,-,TRBJ1-1,TGTGCCAGCAGCCAAGATCTAAGGAGCATGAACACTGAAGCTTTCTTT,CASSQDLRSMNTEAFF
TRBV29-1,TRBD1,-,TRBJ1-1,TGCAGCGTGCACAGGGGTACCACTGAAGCTTTCTTT,CSVHRGTTEAFF